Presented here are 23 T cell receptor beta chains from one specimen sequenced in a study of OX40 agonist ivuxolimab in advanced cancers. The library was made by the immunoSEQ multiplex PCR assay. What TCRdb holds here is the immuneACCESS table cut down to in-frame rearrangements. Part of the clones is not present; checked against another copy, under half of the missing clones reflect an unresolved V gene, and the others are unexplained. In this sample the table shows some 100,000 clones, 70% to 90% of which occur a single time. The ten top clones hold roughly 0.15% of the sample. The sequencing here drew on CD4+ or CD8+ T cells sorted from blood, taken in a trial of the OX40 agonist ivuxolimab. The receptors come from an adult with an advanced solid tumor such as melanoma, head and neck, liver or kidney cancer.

In DNA, the CDR3 is TGCGCCAGCAGCTTGGTTACAGTCATCGACGAGCAGTACTTC. Residues: CASSLVTVIDEQYF. The chain couples TRBV5-1 to TRBJ2-7; the D is unclear. The germline V and J ends were trimmed by 0 bases and 5 bases, with 12 bases remaining between them. Germline CDR1 SGHRS, CDR2 YFSETQ. The CDR3 runs to 14 residues.

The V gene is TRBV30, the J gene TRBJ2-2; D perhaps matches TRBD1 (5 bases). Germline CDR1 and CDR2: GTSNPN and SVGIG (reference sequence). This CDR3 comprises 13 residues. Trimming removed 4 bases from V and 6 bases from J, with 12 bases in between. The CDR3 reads CAWTGLLAGELFF. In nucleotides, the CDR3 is TGTGCCTGGACAGGGTTGTTGGCCGGGGAGCTGTTTTTT. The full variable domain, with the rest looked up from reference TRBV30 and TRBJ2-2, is SQTIHQWPATLVQPVGSPLSLECTVEGTSNPNLYWYRQAAGRGLQLLFYSVGIGQISSEVPQNLSASRPQDRQFILSSKKLLLSDSGFYLCAWTGLLAGELFFGEGSRLTVL.

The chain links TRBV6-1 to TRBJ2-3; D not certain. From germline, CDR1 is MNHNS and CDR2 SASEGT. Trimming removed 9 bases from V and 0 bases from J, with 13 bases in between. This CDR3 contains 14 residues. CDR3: CASRAWQSTDTQYF. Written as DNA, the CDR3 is TGTGCCAGTCGAGCATGGCAAAGCACAGATACGCAGTATTTT.

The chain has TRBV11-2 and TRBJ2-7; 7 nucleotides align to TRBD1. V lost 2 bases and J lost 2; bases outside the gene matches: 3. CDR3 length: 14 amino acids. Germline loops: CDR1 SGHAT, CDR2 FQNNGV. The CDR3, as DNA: TGTGCCAGCAGCTTAAACAGGGGTCCCTACGAGCAGTACTTC. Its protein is CASSLNRGPYEQYF.

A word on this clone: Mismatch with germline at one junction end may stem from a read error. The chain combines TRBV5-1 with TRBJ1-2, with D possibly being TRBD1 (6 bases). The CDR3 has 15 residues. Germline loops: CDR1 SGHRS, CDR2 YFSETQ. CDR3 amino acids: CASSDTGWFNHGYTF. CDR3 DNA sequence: TGCGCCAGCAGTGATACAGGGTGGTTTAACCATGGCTACACCTTC.

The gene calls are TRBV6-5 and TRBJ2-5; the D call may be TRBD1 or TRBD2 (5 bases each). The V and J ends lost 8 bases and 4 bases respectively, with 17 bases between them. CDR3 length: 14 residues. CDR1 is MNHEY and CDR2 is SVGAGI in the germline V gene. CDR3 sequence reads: CASGTATRGETQYF. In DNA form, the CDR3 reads TGTGCCAGCGGGACCGCAACTAGAGGAGAGACCCAGTACTTC.

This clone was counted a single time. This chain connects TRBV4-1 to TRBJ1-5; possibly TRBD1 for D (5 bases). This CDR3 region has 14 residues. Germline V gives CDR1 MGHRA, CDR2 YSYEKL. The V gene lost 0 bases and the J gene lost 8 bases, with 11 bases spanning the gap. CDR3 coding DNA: TGCGCCAGCAGCCAAGATTGGGGCGCGGAGCCCCAGCATTTT. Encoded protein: CASSQDWGAEPQHF.

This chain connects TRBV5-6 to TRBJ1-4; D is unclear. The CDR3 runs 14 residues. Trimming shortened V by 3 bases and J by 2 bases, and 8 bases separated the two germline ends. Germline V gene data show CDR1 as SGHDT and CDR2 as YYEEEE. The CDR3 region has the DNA TGTGCCAGCAGCTCGGGTCTGACTAATGAAAAACTGTTTTTT. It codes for CASSSGLTNEKLFF. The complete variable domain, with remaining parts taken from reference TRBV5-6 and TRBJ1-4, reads DAGVTQSPTHLIKTRGQQVTLRCSPKSGHDTVSWYQQALGQGPQFIFQYYEEEERQRGNFPDRFSGHQFPNYSSELNVNALLLGDSALYLCASSSGLTNEKLFFGSGTQLSVL.

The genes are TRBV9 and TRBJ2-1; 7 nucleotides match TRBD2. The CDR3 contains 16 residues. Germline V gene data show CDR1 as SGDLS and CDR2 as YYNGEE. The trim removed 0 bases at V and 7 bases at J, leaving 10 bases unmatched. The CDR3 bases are TGTGCCAGCAGCGTAGATGGTGCGGGAGTATTGAATGAGCAGTTCTTC. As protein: CASSVDGAGVLNEQFF.

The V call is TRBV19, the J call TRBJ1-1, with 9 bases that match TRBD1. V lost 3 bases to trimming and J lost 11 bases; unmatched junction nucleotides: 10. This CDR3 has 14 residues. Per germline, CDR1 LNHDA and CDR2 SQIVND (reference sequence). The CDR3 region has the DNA TGTGCCAGTAGTATGGCCCGGGACAGGGCCGCGGCTTTCTTT. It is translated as CASSMARDRAAAFF.

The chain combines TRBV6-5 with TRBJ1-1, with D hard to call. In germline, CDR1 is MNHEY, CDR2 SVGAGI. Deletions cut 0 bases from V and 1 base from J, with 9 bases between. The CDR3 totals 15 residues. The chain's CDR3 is CASSYSRPANTEAFF. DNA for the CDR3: TGTGCCAGCAGTTACTCGAGGCCAGCGAACACTGAAGCTTTCTTT.

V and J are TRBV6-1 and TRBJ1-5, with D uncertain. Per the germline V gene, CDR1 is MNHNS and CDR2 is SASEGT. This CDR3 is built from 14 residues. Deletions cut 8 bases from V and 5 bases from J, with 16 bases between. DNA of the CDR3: TGTGCCAGCGCGGGTCTTGTCGGGTATCAGCCCCAGCATTTT. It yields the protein CASAGLVGYQPQHF.

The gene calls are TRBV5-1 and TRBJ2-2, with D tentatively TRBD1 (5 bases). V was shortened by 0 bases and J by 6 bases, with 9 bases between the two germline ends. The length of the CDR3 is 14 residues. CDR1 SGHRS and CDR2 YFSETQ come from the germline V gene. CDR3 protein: CASSLAKTAGELFF. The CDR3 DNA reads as TGCGCCAGCAGCTTGGCCAAGACAGCCGGGGAGCTGTTTTTT.

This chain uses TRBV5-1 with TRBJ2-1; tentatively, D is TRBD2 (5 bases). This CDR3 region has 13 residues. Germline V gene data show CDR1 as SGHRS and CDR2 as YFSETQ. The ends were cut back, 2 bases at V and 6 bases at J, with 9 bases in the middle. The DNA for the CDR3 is TGCGCCAGCAGCTTCGTAGCGTCCAATGAGCAGTTCTTC. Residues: CASSFVASNEQFF.

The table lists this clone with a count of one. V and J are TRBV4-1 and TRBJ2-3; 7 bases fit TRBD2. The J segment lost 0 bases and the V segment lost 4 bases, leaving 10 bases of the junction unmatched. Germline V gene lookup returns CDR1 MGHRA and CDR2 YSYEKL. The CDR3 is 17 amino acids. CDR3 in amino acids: CASSLAKAGVSTDTQYF. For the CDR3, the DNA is TGCGCCAGCAGCCTCGCGAAGGCGGGGGTAAGCACAGATACGCAGTATTTT.

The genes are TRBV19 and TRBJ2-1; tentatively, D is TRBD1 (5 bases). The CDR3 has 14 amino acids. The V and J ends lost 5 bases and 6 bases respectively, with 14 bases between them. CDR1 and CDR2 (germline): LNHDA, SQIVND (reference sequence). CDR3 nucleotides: TGTGCCAGTAGTTCCCAGGGCGGATTCAATGAGCAGTTCTTC. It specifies CASSSQGGFNEQFF.

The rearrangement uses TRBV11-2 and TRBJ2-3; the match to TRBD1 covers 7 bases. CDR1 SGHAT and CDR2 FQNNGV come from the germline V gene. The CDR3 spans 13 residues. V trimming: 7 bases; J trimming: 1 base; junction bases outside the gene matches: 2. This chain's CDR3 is CASNQGGTDTQYF. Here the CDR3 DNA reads TGTGCCAGCAACCAGGGGGGCACAGATACGCAGTATTTT.

The CDR3 spells CASSIMAGVSYNEQFF. DNA for the CDR3: TGTGCCAGTAGTATTATGGCGGGAGTCTCCTACAATGAGCAGTTCTTC. This sequence joins TRBV19 and TRBJ2-1; TRBD2 matches 7 bases. V lost 3 bases, J lost 0 bases, and 5 bases stayed unmatched. The CDR3 consists of 16 residues. The germline V gene encodes CDR1 LNHDA and CDR2 SQIVND (reference sequence).

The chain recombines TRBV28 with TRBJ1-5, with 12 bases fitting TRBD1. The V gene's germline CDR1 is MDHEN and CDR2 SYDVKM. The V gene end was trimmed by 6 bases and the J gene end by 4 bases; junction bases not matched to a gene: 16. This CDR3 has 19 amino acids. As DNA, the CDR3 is TGTGCCAGCAGCAGGGACAGGGGGCGCGGGGGGCGGCCGAATCAGCCCCAGCATTTT. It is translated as CASSRDRGRGGRPNQPQHF.

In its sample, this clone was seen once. CDR3 loop: CASRRRPSGTAMYNEQFF. As DNA, the CDR3 is TGCGCCAGCAGGCGTAGGCCCTCCGGGACGGCTATGTACAATGAGCAGTTCTTC. The chain has TRBV5-1 and TRBJ2-1, with D perhaps assigned TRBD1 or TRBD2 (5 bases each). Trimming removed 5 bases at V and 4 bases at J, with 25 bases between. The CDR3 contains 18 residues. Germline-derived CDR1 and CDR2 are SGHRS and YFSETQ.

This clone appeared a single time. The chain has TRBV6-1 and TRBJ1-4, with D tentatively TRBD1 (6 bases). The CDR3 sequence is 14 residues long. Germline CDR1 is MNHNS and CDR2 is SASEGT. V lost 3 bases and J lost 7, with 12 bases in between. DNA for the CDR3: TGTGCCAGCAGTGACAGGGGAACGCGTGAAAAACTGTTTTTT. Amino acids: CASSDRGTREKLFF.

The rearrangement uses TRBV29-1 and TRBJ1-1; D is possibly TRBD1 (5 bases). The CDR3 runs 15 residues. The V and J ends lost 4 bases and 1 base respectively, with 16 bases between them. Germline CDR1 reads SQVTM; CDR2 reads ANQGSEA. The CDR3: CSVGREGSGNTEAFF. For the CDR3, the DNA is TGCAGCGTTGGGCGGGAGGGGTCGGGGAACACTGAAGCTTTCTTT. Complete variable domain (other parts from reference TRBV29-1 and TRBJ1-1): SAVISQKPSRDICQRGTSLTIQCQVDSQVTMMFWYRQQPGQSLTLIATANQGSEATYESGFVIDKFPISRPNLTFSTLTVSNMSPEDSSIYLCSVGREGSGNTEAFFGQGTRLTVV.

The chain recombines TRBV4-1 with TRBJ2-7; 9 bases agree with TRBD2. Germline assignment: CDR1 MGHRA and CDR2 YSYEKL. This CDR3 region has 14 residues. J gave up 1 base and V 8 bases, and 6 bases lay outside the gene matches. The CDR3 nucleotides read TGCGCCAGCTCCCGACTAGCGGAGTCCTACGAGCAGTACTTC. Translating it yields CASSRLAESYEQYF.